Shown below are 22 T cell receptor beta chains from a single sample sequenced in a study of T cell changes during pregnancy in multiple sclerosis. Produced via immunoSEQ multiplex PCR; TCRdb's table is partial and in-frame only. Found here are approximately 53,000 clones, roughly 90% of them singletons; the top ten hold less than 6.5%. The source material was peripheral blood, sampled after pregnancy. The origin of the receptors is a female donor in good health, enrolled as a control in a pregnancy study.

The chain carries TRBV30 and TRBJ2-1, with D maybe TRBD2 (5 bases). Trimming took off 1 base at V and 7 bases at J, with 14 bases between the two ends. The CDR3 length is 14 residues. Germline CDR1 and CDR2: GTSNPN and SVGIG (reference sequence). The CDR3 loop reads CAWSAVDLLNEQFF. CDR3 nucleotide sequence: TGTGCCTGGAGTGCCGTGGACTTACTTAATGAGCAGTTCTTC.

The V call is TRBV27, the J call TRBJ2-7; D is possibly TRBD1 (6 bases). Deletions cut 6 bases from V and 6 bases from J, with 12 bases between. Per germline, CDR1 MNHEY and CDR2 SMNVEV (reference sequence). The CDR3 runs 12 residues. This CDR3 reads CASSSGDSEQYF. The CDR3 coding sequence is TGTGCCAGCAGCTCAGGGGATTCCGAGCAGTACTTC.

As DNA, the CDR3 is TGTGCCAGCAGTTTTCAACTCAGGGGGCGTGGGAACACTGAAGCTTTCTTT. This translates into CASSFQLRGRGNTEAFF. The chain couples TRBV27 to TRBJ1-1, with 8 bases matching TRBD1. The V gene end was trimmed by 3 bases and the J gene end by 1 base; junction bases not matched to a gene: 10. Germline CDR1 MNHEY, CDR2 SMNVEV (reference sequence). This CDR3 is built from 17 residues.

The chain joins TRBV30 to TRBJ2-1, with 7 bases aligning to TRBD1. Trimming cost V 3 bases and J 5 bases; bases outside gene matches: 1. The germline CDR1 and CDR2 sequences are GTSNPN and SVGIG (reference sequence). The CDR3 length is 12 residues. Here the CDR3 reads CAWRGGHNEQFF. DNA of the CDR3: TGTGCCTGGAGAGGGGGCCACAATGAGCAGTTCTTC.

The genes are TRBV10-1 and TRBJ1-1; tentative D call: TRBD1 (5 bases). Trimming pared 10 bases from V and 3 bases from J, leaving 12 bases between. Germline V lookup: CDR1 WNHNN, CDR2 SYGVQD (reference sequence). This CDR3 region has 12 residues. CDR3 sequence: CANRQQDTEAFF. DNA of the CDR3: TGCGCCAACCGACAGCAGGACACTGAAGCTTTCTTT.

The chain combines TRBV5-1 with TRBJ2-2, with 11 positions matching TRBD2. CDR1 is SGHRS, CDR2 YFSETQ, per germline. This CDR3 is 16 amino acids long. J lost 6 bases, V lost 4 bases, and 8 bases had no gene match. For the CDR3, the DNA is TGCGCCAGCAGCCGTACGACTAGCGGGGCCCCCGGGGAGCTGTTTTTT. Translating gives CASSRTTSGAPGELFF.

The genes are TRBV14 and TRBJ1-1; no definite D call. The germline CDR1 and CDR2 sequences are SGHDN and FVKESK. The CDR3 extends over 17 amino acids. Deletions cut 1 base from V and 4 bases from J, with 19 bases between. The CDR3 nucleotides are TGTGCCAGCAGCCAAGGGGCGGGCCGCGGGCATGGCACTGAAGCTTTCTTT. This gives the protein CASSQGAGRGHGTEAFF.

The chain recombines TRBV6-4 with TRBJ1-5; D is ambiguous. V was clipped by 6 bases and J by 0 bases, with 9 bases between them. The length of the CDR3 is 14 residues. Germline CDR1 is MRHNA and CDR2 is SNTAGT. The CDR3 here is CASSQEYSNQPQHF. DNA of the CDR3: TGTGCCAGCAGCCAGGAATATAGCAATCAGCCCCAGCATTTT.

This chain connects TRBV2 to TRBJ2-5; tentative D call: TRBD2 (6 bases). CDR1 SNHLY and CDR2 FYNNEI come from the germline V gene. Trimming pared 0 bases from V and 7 bases from J, leaving 12 bases between. This CDR3 comprises 14 residues. This CDR3 is CASSEARRDGTQYF. CDR3 nucleotides: TGTGCCAGCAGTGAAGCGCGGCGGGATGGGACCCAGTACTTC.

This chain connects TRBV10-3 to TRBJ2-1; possible D gene TRBD2, 6 bases. The V end lost 6 bases, the J end lost 6 bases, and 18 bases lay between the germline ends. The CDR3 contains 15 residues. Germline values: CDR1 ENHRY, CDR2 SYGVKD. CDR3 in amino acids: CAIRVGGSSGNEQFF. DNA for the CDR3: TGTGCCATCAGGGTTGGGGGGAGCAGCGGCAATGAGCAGTTCTTC.

The rearrangement uses TRBV28 and TRBJ2-7; 10 bases align to TRBD2. CDR1 MDHEN and CDR2 SYDVKM come from the germline V gene. This CDR3 is built from 16 residues. V was clipped by 5 bases and J by 5 bases; unmatched bases: 12. The CDR3 DNA follows: TGTGCCAGCAGTCCCCCAAAAGCGGGAGGGGGCCACGAGCAGTACTTC. It codes for CASSPPKAGGGHEQYF. Full variable domain (remainder filled in from reference TRBV28 and TRBJ2-7): DVKVTQSSRYLVKRTGEKVFLECVQDMDHENMFWYRQDPGLGLRLIYFSYDVKMKEKGDIPEGYSVSREKKERFSLILESASTNQTSMYLCASSPPKAGGGHEQYFGPGTRLTVT.

This clone has only a few counts. The chain has TRBV5-1 and TRBJ2-1, with 7 bases lining up with TRBD2. The V and J ends lost 4 bases and 5 bases, in that order; junction bases with no gene match: 9. From germline, CDR1 is SGHRS and CDR2 YFSETQ. The CDR3 spans 15 residues. This CDR3 is CASSPIVGGNNEQFF. The CDR3 DNA sequence: TGCGCCAGCAGCCCAATTGTGGGGGGGAACAATGAGCAGTTCTTC. Full variable domain (outside the CDR3, taken from reference TRBV5-1 and TRBJ2-1): KAGVTQTPRYLIKTRGQQVTLSCSPISGHRSVSWYQQTPGQGLQFLFEYFSETQRNKGNFPGRFSGRQFSNSRSEMNVSTLELGDSALYLCASSPIVGGNNEQFFGPGTRLTVL.

This chain links TRBV7-8 with TRBJ2-3; D might be TRBD1 (6 bases). V shed 5 bases and J shed 5 bases, with 11 bases lying between them. CDR3 size: 13 residues. Germline V CDR1 and CDR2: SGHVS, FQNEAQ. CDR3 protein: CASSHIRGDTQYF. In nucleotides, the CDR3 is TGTGCCAGCAGCCATATCAGGGGAGATACGCAGTATTTT. Variable domain in full (rest from reference TRBV7-8 and TRBJ2-3): GAGVSQSPRYKVAKRGQDVALRCDPISGHVSLFWYQQALGQGPEFLTYFQNEAQLDKSGLPSDRFFAERPEGSVSTLKIQRTQQEDSAVYLCASSHIRGDTQYFGPGTRLTVL.

The V gene is TRBV6-1, the J gene TRBJ2-3, with 7 positions matching TRBD1. The CDR3 extends over 15 amino acids. Germline V gene data show CDR1 as MNHNS and CDR2 as SASEGT. V trimming: 6 bases; J trimming: 0 bases; junction bases outside the gene matches: 6. This CDR3 is CASSRTGTSTDTQYF. The CDR3 region has the DNA TGTGCCAGCAGCCGGACAGGAACTAGCACAGATACGCAGTATTTT.

This chain uses TRBV2 with TRBJ2-7; 7 bases are shared with TRBD2. From germline, CDR1 is SNHLY and CDR2 FYNNEI. The length of the CDR3 is 13 residues. V gave up 4 bases and J gave up 7 bases; unmatched junction bases: 7. The chain's CDR3 is CASSVERGSEQYF. The CDR3 region has the DNA TGTGCCAGCAGTGTGGAGCGGGGTAGTGAGCAGTACTTC. Together with reference TRBV2 and TRBJ2-7, the CDR3 gives the full variable domain: EPEVTQTPSHQVTQMGQEVILRCVPISNHLYFYWYRQILGQKVEFLVSFYNNEISEKSEIFDDQFSVERPDGSNFTLKIRSTKLEDSAMYFCASSVERGSEQYFGPGTRLTVT.

This sequence joins TRBV6-1 and TRBJ2-5; 7 bases align to TRBD2. Per germline, CDR1 MNHNS and CDR2 SASEGT. The CDR3 consists of 15 residues. V lost 2 bases, J lost 9 bases, and 12 bases stayed unmatched. This CDR3 is CASSELVGGPEAQYF. The CDR3 DNA is TGTGCCAGCAGTGAACTCGTGGGAGGGCCGGAGGCCCAGTACTTC.

This chain links TRBV25-1 with TRBJ2-2; D ambiguous. The length of the CDR3 is 16 residues. Per the germline V gene, CDR1 is MGHDK and CDR2 is SYGVNS. V was pared by 1 base and J by 2 bases, with 11 bases between. This CDR3 is CASSESPGPNTGELFF. CDR3 DNA: TGTGCCAGCAGTGAATCTCCAGGCCCCAACACCGGGGAGCTGTTTTTT.

The chain recombines TRBV25-1 with TRBJ2-1, with TRBD2 matching over 12 bases. V trimming: 6 bases; J trimming: 7 bases; junction bases outside the gene matches: 4. In germline, CDR1 is MGHDK, CDR2 SYGVNS. CDR3 length: 14 amino acids. Here the CDR3 DNA reads TGTGCCAGCAGGCGACTAGCGGGAGTTAATGAGCAGTTCTTC. The encoded protein is CASRRLAGVNEQFF.

This chain links TRBV7-9 with TRBJ1-5; D might be TRBD1 (5 bases). CDR1 is SEHNR and CDR2 is FQNEAQ in the germline V gene (reference sequence). Trimming took 5 bases from V and 5 from J, leaving 22 bases between them. The length of the CDR3 is 17 residues. The CDR3 reads CASSPTGGRLTDQPQHF. In DNA form, the CDR3 reads TGTGCCAGCAGCCCCACTGGGGGGAGGCTAACAGATCAGCCCCAGCATTTT.

CDR3 sequence: CASSVDGGATEQYF. As DNA, the CDR3 is TGTGCCAGCAGCGTAGACGGGGGGGCGACCGAGCAGTACTTC. The J gene is TRBJ2-7, the V gene TRBV9, with TRBD2 matching 8 bases. The CDR3 spans 14 residues. Losses at the gene ends were 0 bases for V and 6 bases for J; bases not matched to a gene: 5. The germline gives CDR1 SGDLS, CDR2 YYNGEE.

The V gene is TRBV30, the J gene TRBJ2-2; 7 nucleotides agree with TRBD1. The CDR3 runs to 13 residues. The V segment lost 3 bases and the J segment 6 bases; nucleotides outside the gene matches: 4. Looked up from germline, CDR1 is GTSNPN and CDR2 is SVGIG (reference sequence). CDR3: CAWRTGSAGELFF. As DNA, the CDR3 is TGTGCCTGGAGGACAGGGTCGGCCGGGGAGCTGTTTTTT.

The chain combines TRBV28 with TRBJ1-1; D remains unclear. V was trimmed by 6 bases and J by 3 bases, leaving 14 bases between them. Germline assignment: CDR1 MDHEN and CDR2 SYDVKM. The CDR3 is made up of 14 amino acids. The CDR3 loop reads CASSRRGLDTEAFF. The CDR3 nucleotides are TGTGCCAGCAGCCGCCGCGGGCTCGACACTGAAGCTTTCTTT.